The next 2 T cell receptor beta chains were all read from a single sample in a study of shared clonotypes between healthy human individuals. The protocol was immunoSEQ multiplex PCR, while the TCRdb copy is restricted to in-frame clones and leaves out a portion. The data contain roughly 2 million clones, over 85% of them seen just once; the ten biggest clones take up about 1.1%. As defined, naive CD8 cells were CD45RO-negative and positively selected for CCR7, with terminally differentiated effector memory CD45RA+ cells excluded. The sequencing input was naive CD8+ T cells sorted from blood. The receptors were gathered from a man aged 18 to 30 in good health.

The V and J genes are TRBV10-3 and TRBJ2-7; D is possibly TRBD2 (5 bases). Germline CDR1 and CDR2: ENHRY and SYGVKD. V was pared by 6 bases and J by 4 bases, with 13 bases between. This CDR3 region has 13 residues. CDR3 sequence reads: CAIRVRDEYEQYF. The CDR3 DNA reads TGTGCCATCAGGGTCCGGGATGAATACGAGCAGTACTTC.

This clone appeared a single time. J is TRBJ2-6 and V is TRBV28, with unresolved D. CDR3 length: 15 residues. Germline CDR1 is MDHEN and CDR2 is SYDVKM. Trimming took 10 bases from V and 0 from J, leaving 13 bases between them. The CDR3 nucleotides are TGTGCCACCCACGACGTCTCCTCTGGGGCCAACGTCCTGACTTTC. The encoded protein is CATHDVSSGANVLTF. The full variable domain, with the rest looked up from reference TRBV28 and TRBJ2-6, is DVKVTQSSRYLVKRTGEKVFLECVQDMDHENMFWYRQDPGLGLRLIYFSYDVKMKEKGDIPEGYSVSREKKERFSLILESASTNQTSMYLCATHDVSSGANVLTFGAGSRLTVL.